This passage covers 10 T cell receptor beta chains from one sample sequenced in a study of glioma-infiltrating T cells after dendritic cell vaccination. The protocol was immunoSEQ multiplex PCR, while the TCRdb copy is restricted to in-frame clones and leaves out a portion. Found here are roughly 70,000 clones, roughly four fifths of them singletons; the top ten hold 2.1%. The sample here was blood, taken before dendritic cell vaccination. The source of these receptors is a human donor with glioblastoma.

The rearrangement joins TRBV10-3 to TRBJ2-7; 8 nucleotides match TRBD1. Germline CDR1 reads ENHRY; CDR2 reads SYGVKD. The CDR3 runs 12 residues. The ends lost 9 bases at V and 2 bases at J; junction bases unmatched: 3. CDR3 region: CAMGTGPYEQYF. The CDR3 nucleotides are TGTGCCATGGGGACAGGCCCCTACGAGCAGTACTTC.

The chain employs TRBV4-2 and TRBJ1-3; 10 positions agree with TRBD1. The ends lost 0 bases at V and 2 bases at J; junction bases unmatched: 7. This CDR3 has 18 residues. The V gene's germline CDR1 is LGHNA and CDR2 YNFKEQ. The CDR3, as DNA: TGTGCCAGCAGCCAAGAGGGTGGGACAGGGGCCCCTGGAAACACCATATATTTT. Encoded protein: CASSQEGGTGAPGNTIYF.

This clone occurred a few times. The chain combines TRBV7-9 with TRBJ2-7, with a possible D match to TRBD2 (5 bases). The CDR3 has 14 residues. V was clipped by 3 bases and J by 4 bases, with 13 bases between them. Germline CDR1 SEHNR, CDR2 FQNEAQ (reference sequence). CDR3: CASSFLGVGYEQYF. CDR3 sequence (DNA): TGTGCCAGCAGCTTCCTGGGAGTGGGTTACGAGCAGTACTTC.

The CDR3 protein is CATSRGTGGYNEQFF. CDR3 DNA: TGTGCCACCAGCAGAGGGACAGGGGGCTACAATGAGCAGTTCTTC. This sequence joins TRBV15 and TRBJ2-1, with TRBD1 matching over 10 bases. The CDR3 totals 15 residues. V lost 1 base to trimming and J lost 3 bases; unmatched junction nucleotides: 0. The germline gives CDR1 LNHNV, CDR2 YYDKDF (reference sequence).

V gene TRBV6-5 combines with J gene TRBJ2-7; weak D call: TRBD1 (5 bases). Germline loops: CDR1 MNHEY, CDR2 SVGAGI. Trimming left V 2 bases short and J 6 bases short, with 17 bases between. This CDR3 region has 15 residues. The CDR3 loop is CASSYGAGIRSEQYF. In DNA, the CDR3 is TGTGCCAGCAGTTACGGGGCAGGTATTAGGTCCGAGCAGTACTTC.

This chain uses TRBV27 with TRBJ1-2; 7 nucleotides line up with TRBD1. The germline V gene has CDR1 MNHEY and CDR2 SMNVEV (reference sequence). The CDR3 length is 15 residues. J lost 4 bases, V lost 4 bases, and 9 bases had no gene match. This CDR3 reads CASSSETGILYGYTF. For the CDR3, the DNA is TGTGCCAGCAGTTCCGAGACAGGGATCCTCTATGGCTACACCTTC.

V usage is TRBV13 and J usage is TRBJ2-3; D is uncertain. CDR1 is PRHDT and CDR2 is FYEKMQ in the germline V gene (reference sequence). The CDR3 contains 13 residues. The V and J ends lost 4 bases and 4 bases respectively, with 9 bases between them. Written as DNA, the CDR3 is TGTGCCAGCAGCTCTCGCCAGGCAGATACGCAGTATTTT. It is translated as CASSSRQADTQYF.

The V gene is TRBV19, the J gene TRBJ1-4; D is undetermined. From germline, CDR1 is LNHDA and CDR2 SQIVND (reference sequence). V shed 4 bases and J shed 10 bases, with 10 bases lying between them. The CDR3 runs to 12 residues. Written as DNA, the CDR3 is TGTGCCAGTAGTACATTAGGCGGAAAACTGTTTTTT. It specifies CASSTLGGKLFF.

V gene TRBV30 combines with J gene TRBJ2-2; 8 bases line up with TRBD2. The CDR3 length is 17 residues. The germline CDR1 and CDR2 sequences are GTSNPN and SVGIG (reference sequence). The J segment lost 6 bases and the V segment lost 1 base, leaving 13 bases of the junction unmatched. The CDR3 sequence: CAWSEPTAGEGAGELFF. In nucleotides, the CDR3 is TGTGCCTGGAGTGAACCTACAGCGGGAGAAGGGGCCGGGGAGCTGTTTTTT.

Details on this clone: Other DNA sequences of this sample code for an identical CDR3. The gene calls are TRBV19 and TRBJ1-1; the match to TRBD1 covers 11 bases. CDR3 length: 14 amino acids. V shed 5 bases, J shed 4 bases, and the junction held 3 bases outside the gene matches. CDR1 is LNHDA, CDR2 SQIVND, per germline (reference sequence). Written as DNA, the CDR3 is TGTGCCAGTAGTCCCGGACAGGGGGCCACTGAAGCTTTCTTT. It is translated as CASSPGQGATEAFF.